This T cell receptor (beta chain) derives from a study of Ad26.COV2.S vaccination and SARS-CoV-2 variants. Study outcomes and limitations: There was reportedly substantial breadth in spike-specific CD8+ and CD4+ T cell responses after vaccination. It is possible that the TCR breadth and depth analyses underestimated the total T cell responses. Across vaccine and placebo recipients, the breadth of non-spike TCRs was similar. Those who received the vaccine showed greater spike-specific TCR breadth than those given placebo.

As for this clone: The antigen remains undetermined.

The data were produced by immunoSEQ multiplex PCR, yet TCRdb's version contains in-frame clones alone and is incomplete. The top ten hold about 3.9% of the sample, which has hundreds of thousands of clones, about 90% seen once. The V end lost 1 base, the J end lost 5 bases, and 14 bases lay between the germline ends. The CDR3 extends over 15 amino acids. The germline V gene encodes CDR1 SGHVS and CDR2 FQNEAQ. The sequence was obtained from a human donor who had recovered from COVID-19. The sequencing used peripheral blood, collected after recovery from COVID-19. V and J are TRBV7-8 and TRBJ1-1, with D maybe TRBD1 (5 bases). CDR3 sequence (DNA): TGTGCCAGCAGCTTAGTTCAGGGCTCGGGGACTGAAGCTTTCTTT. This sequence encodes CASSLVQGSGTEAFF.